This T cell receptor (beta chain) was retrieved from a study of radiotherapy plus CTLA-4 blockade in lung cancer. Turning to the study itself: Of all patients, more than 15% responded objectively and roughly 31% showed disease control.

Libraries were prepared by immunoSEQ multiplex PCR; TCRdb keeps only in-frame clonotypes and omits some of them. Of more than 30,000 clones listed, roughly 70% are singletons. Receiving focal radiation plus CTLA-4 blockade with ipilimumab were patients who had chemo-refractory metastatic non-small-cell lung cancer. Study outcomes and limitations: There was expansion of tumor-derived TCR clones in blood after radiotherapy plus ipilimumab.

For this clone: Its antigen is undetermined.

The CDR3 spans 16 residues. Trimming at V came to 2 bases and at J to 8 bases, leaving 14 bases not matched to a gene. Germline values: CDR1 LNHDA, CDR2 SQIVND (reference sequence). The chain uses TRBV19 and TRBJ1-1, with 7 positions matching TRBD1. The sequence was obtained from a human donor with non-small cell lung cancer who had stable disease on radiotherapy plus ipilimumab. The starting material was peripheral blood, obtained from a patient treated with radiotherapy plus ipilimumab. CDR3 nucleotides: TGTGCCAGTAGTATAACCCTCCAAACAACGGGACAGGAAGCTTTCTTT. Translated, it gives CASSITLQTTGQEAFF.